This TCR beta chain originates from a study of blood T cell repertoires in COVID-19 (dated by TCRdb to 2018 to 2021). Study-wide context: Samples from collaborators originated in the United States, Italy and Spain and spanned both the acute and convalescent phases of COVID-19. HLA class I and class II types, where available, came from metadata supplied by the sample provider rather than from assay-based typing. The repertoires were released in a freely available public database meant as a resource for research on the immune response to SARS-CoV-2. The material from the prospective study consisted of cDNA or gDNA derived from T cells, B-cell-depleted T cells, or PBMCs. Nearly every sample came with metadata listing a de-identified subject ID, COVID-19 status, age in years and sex. The samples were drawn from two sources: the first 160 participants of the ongoing ImmuneRACE study, and approximately 1,300 subjects contributed by 6 global collaborators. Deeply sampled blood TCRbeta repertoires from subjects exposed to, actively infected with, or recovered from COVID-19 were included in the dataset. Points the paper makes about the study in general: The amount of clinical and demographic metadata varied by source and participant and was provided uncurated.

Details on this clone: Its antigen is still unknown. Base qualities are not provided; no much larger clone lies one nucleotide away.

Whole blood was collected in K2EDTA tubes by collaborating institutions according to the institutions' own protocols. Collaborator samples were shipped for TCRbeta analysis as frozen whole blood, isolated PBMCs, or DNA extracted from either sample type. Reading from cysteine to phenylalanine, the CDR3 counts 17 amino acids. Of the read, only the CDR3 DNA is kept; its 51 bases are in frame from base 1. The V end gives up 4 bases and the J end 1 base, leaving 7 bases in the junction not matched to a gene. CDR1 and CDR2 were assigned from the germline V gene as MGHRA and YSYEKL. TCRbeta CDR3 regions were amplified from genomic DNA by means of the immunoSEQ Assay, a bias-controlled multiplex PCR. Concerning the study's data processing: The number of nucleated cells in each sample was estimated by amplification of reference gene primers within the assay. To quantify the absolute abundance of each unique TCRbeta CDR3 rearrangement, sequence reads were collapsed and filtered. Productive Simpson clonality was computed per sample as the square root of Simpson's diversity index over productive rearrangements. In its TCRdb copy, this immuneACCESS table keeps in-frame sequences only and misses some clones. Where compared with another copy, unresolved V genes explain less than half of these, and the others have no known cause. V and J calls and clone size come straight from that table; D and trimming were deduced from the DNA. This sample holds some 12,000 clones; 88% were observed only once. The top ten constitute approximately 11% of the sample.

This chain joins TRBV4-1 to TRBJ2-5; 12 nucleotides in the junction match TRBD2. This receptor was obtained from a human donor in a cohort sampled during active COVID-19. The sequenced sample was peripheral blood. The DNA sequence is as follows: TGCGCCAGCAGCCCTATCCTAGCGGGGGGGACCCAAGAGACCCAGTACTTC. It codes for CASSPILAGGTQETQYF.